These T cell receptor beta chains were read from a single sample in a study of shared clonotypes between healthy human individuals. The data were produced by immunoSEQ multiplex PCR, yet TCRdb's version contains in-frame clones alone and is incomplete. The repertoire holds hundreds of thousands of clones, with roughly 80% as singletons. The material sequenced was PBMCs. These receptor sequences come from a woman aged 40 to 50 in good health. Some clones in this sample may be carry-over from other donors' samples. CDR3s include the opening cysteine and the closing phenylalanine or tryptophan. The D gene is left open where the match is weak. The listing skips clone size in some rows; elsewhere it reads once, few, many or a size class.

D gene,J gene,V gene,clone size,CDR3 protein,CDR3 DNA
NA,TRBJ2-7,TRBV28,NA,CASIPNLGTISYEQYF,TGTGCCAGCATACCTAATCTGGGGACGATCTCCTACGAGCAGTACTTC
NA,TRBJ1-2,TRBV19,once,CASSPYITANYGYTF,TGTGCCAGTAGTCCCTACATAACAGCTAACTATGGCTACACCTTC
TRBD2,TRBJ2-1,TRBV6-4,few,CASSETSNNEQFF,TGTGCCAGCAGTGAGACTAGCAATAATGAGCAGTTCTTC
NA,TRBJ2-7,TRBV20-1,few,CSAPSSYEQYF,TGCAGTGCTCCGAGCTCCTACGAGCAGTACTTC
TRBD2,TRBJ2-3,TRBV2,NA,CAGRSGSQDTQYF,TGTGCCGGCAGAAGCGGGAGTCAAGATACGCAGTATTTC
NA,TRBJ2-2,TRBV2,NA,CASSETGRELFF,TGTGCCAGCAGTGAAACAGGGCGGGAGCTGTTTTTT
NA,TRBJ1-1,TRBV4-2,NA,CASSQQEGDTEAFF,TGTGCCAGCAGCCAACAGGAGGGGGACACTGAAGCTTTCTTT
NA,TRBJ2-1,TRBV10-3,NA,CAISETGLYGQFF,TGTGCCATCAGTGAGACAGGGTTATATGGGCAGTTCTTC
NA,TRBJ2-6,TRBV5-1,NA,CASSLVSGAGANVLTF,TGCGCCAGCAGCTTGGTATCCGGGGCTGGGGCCAACGTCCTGACTTTC
TRBD2,TRBJ2-1,TRBV7-2,NA,CASSLASGRTIVHEQFF,TGTGCCAGCAGCTTAGCTAGCGGGAGGACTATTGTCCATGAGCAGTTCTTC
NA,TRBJ2-6,TRBV19,NA,CASSRDTRSHSGANVLTF,TGTGCCAGTAGTAGGGACACTCGCAGCCACTCTGGGGCCAACGTCCTGACTTTC
NA,TRBJ2-1,TRBV4-1,NA,CASSQVSEADEQFF,TGCGCCAGCAGCCAAGTATCAGAGGCGGATGAGCAGTTCTTC
NA,TRBJ2-1,TRBV5-1,once,CASTRTDSGRNEQFF,TGCGCCAGCACCCGCACCGATAGCGGCCGCAATGAGCAGTTCTTC
NA,TRBJ1-1,TRBV29-1,NA,CSAHTGVWDTEAFF,TGCAGCGCTCACACCGGGGTGTGGGACACTGAAGCTTTCTTT
TRBD1,TRBJ1-5,TRBV6-1,NA,CASSWTGGNQPQHF,TGTGCCAGCTCTTGGACAGGGGGCAATCAGCCCCAGCATTTT
NA,TRBJ2-4,TRBV28,NA,CASSFAGRNIQYF,TGTGCCAGCAGTTTCGCTGGGCGAAACATTCAGTACTTC
NA,TRBJ1-2,TRBV29-1,NA,CSVTPGAGNYGYTF,TGCAGCGTGACCCCAGGGGCAGGGAACTATGGCTACACCTTC
TRBD2,TRBJ2-3,TRBV6-6,few,CAVRAGGDTDTQYF,TGTGCCGTTAGGGCGGGAGGGGACACAGATACGCAGTATTTT
TRBD2,TRBJ2-7,TRBV27,NA,CASSFTGTSGSYEQYF,TGTGCCAGCAGTTTCACCGGGACTAGCGGGAGTTACGAGCAGTACTTC
NA,TRBJ1-5,TRBV2,once,CASSDPRVNGNQPQHF,TGTGCCAGCAGTGATCCCAGGGTGAATGGCAATCAGCCCCAGCATTTT
NA,TRBJ1-1,TRBV6-1,NA,CASREDALAGAFF,TGTGCCAGCAGAGAAGACGCCCTTGCCGGAGCTTTCTTT
NA,TRBJ2-7,TRBV27,NA,CASSFRQSYEQYF,TGTGCCAGCAGTTTTAGGCAGTCCTACGAGCAGTACTTC
TRBD2,TRBJ2-5,TRBV10-2,NA,CASSPGLAGGYQETQYF,TGCGCCAGCAGCCCGGGACTAGCGGGAGGGTACCAAGAGACCCAGTACTTC
NA,TRBJ2-7,TRBV5-1,NA,CASSLGDRLGVGLAARPEQYF,TGCGCCAGCAGCTTGGGGGACAGGCTCGGTGTTGGACTAGCCGCGAGGCCGGAGCAGTACTTC
NA,TRBJ1-1,TRBV5-4,NA,CASSLDRGTEAFF,TGTGCCAGCAGCTTGGACAGAGGCACTGAAGCTTTCTTT
TRBD1,TRBJ2-2,TRBV19,NA,CASSTGTAYTGELFF,TGTGCCAGTAGCACCGGGACAGCCTACACCGGGGAGCTGTTTTTT
TRBD1,TRBJ2-3,TRBV5-1,NA,CASRRTGGTDTQYF,TGCGCCAGCAGGAGGACAGGGGGCACAGATACGCAGTATTTT
TRBD1,TRBJ1-1,TRBV30,NA,CAWDRGGKNTEAFF,TGTGCCTGGGACAGGGGCGGTAAGAACACTGAAGCTTTCTTT
NA,TRBJ2-1,TRBV15,few,CATTTEIQGKQFF,TGTGCCACCACGACCGAGATACAGGGCAAGCAGTTCTTC
NA,TRBJ2-1,TRBV4-3,NA,CASSQSFQGEQFF,TGCGCCAGCAGCCAATCCTTCCAGGGTGAGCAGTTCTTC
TRBD1,TRBJ2-1,TRBV28,NA,CASSRGQPYNEQFF,TGTGCCAGCAGTCGGGGACAGCCCTACAATGAGCAGTTCTTC
TRBD2,TRBJ2-1,TRBV5-1,NA,CASSLSGTNYNEQFF,TGCGCCAGCAGCTTAAGCGGGACCAACTACAATGAGCAGTTCTTC
NA,TRBJ2-1,TRBV5-1,NA,CASSLAPGVHNEQFF,TGCGCCAGCAGCTTGGCCCCAGGGGTACACAATGAGCAGTTCTTC
NA,TRBJ2-3,TRBV7-9,NA,CASSLGLAIRLGSDTQYF,TGTGCCAGCAGCTTGGGTCTAGCTATCAGGCTTGGCTCAGATACGCAGTATTTT
NA,TRBJ2-7,TRBV28,NA,CASSRPYEQYF,TGTGCCAGCAGTAGGCCCTACGAGCAGTACTTC
NA,TRBJ2-7,TRBV6-1,NA,CASSVRTSYEQYF,TGTGCCAGCAGTGTTCGCACCTCCTACGAGCAGTACTTC
NA,TRBJ2-3,TRBV7-9,NA,CASSSLGAPINTQYF,TGTGCCAGCAGCTCCCTGGGAGCCCCCATCAATACGCAGTATTTT
TRBD1,TRBJ2-3,TRBV4-2,NA,CASSQAYRGRDTQYF,TGTGCCAGCAGCCAAGCGTACAGGGGGAGAGATACGCAGTATTTT
TRBD1,TRBJ2-7,TRBV11-2,few,CASSLSLGTAYEQYF,TGTGCCAGCAGCTTATCTCTCGGGACAGCCTACGAGCAGTACTTC
NA,TRBJ1-2,TRBV19,once,CASSIYHGYTF,TGTGCCAGTAGTATCTACCATGGCTACACCTTC
NA,TRBJ2-2,TRBV4-2,NA,CASSPEGGIDTGELFF,TGTGCCAGCAGCCCCGAGGGGGGGATAGATACCGGGGAGCTGTTTTTT